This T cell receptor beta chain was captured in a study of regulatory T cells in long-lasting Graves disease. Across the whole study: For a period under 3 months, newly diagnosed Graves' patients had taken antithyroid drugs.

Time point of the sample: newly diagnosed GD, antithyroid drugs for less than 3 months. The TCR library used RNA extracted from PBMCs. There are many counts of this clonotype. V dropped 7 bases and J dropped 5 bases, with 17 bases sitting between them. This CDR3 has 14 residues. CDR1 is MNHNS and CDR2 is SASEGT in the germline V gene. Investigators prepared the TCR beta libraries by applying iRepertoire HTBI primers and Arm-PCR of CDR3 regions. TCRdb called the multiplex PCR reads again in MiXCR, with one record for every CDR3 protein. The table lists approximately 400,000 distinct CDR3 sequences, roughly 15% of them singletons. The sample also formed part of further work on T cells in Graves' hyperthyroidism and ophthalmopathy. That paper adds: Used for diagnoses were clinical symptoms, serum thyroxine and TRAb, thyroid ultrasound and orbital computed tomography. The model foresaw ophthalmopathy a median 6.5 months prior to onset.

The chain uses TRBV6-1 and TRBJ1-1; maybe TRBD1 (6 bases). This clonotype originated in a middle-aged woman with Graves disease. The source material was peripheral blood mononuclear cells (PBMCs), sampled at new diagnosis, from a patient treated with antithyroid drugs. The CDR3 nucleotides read TGTGCCAGCAAATACAGGGTTGAGGGTACTGAAGCTTTCTTT. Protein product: CASKYRVEGTEAFF.